The 18 T cell receptor beta chains given below trace back to one sample, sequenced in a study of cytomegalovirus exposure and HLA in healthy donors. With 60 Vbeta and 13 Jbeta primers, the PCR was carried out. Sequencing used immunoSEQ multiplex PCR; TCRdb keeps in-frame clones, though not all of them. The table lists some 87,000 clones, around 70% of them singletons. The sample taken for sequencing was PBMCs. The receptors shown here come from a woman aged 45-65 years in good health and CMV-seropositive.

This clone was picked up one time. The rearrangement uses TRBV10-3 and TRBJ2-2; the match to TRBD1 covers 10 bases. The J segment lost 1 base and the V segment lost 10 bases, leaving 9 bases of the junction unmatched. Germline V gene data show CDR1 as ENHRY and CDR2 as SYGVKD. This CDR3 has 16 residues. The CDR3 coding sequence is TGTGCCACGTGGGACAGGGGTGTCCTGAACACCGGGGAGCTGTTTTTT. The encoded protein is CATWDRGVLNTGELFF.

This clone showed up just a few times. The V call is TRBV29-1, the J call TRBJ2-5, with 15 bases aligning to TRBD2. The trim removed 6 bases at V and 4 bases at J, leaving 3 bases unmatched. The germline V gene has CDR1 SQVTM and CDR2 ANQGSEA. The CDR3 runs to 14 residues. DNA of the CDR3: TGCAGCGTAGGGACTAGCGGGAGGCGAGAGACCCAGTACTTC. Translating gives CSVGTSGRRETQYF.

This clone was detected only a few times. In nucleotides, the CDR3 is TGTGCCAGCAGCTGGGACAGGCCGCGAGATACGCAGTATTTT. It encodes CASSWDRPRDTQYF. The chain couples TRBV7-8 to TRBJ2-3; 8 positions match TRBD1. Germline CDR1 reads SGHVS; CDR2 reads FQNEAQ. Unmatched junction bases numbered 5, after V lost 4 bases and J lost 5 bases. The CDR3 covers 14 residues.

The chain uses TRBV7-8 and TRBJ1-1; no reliable D call. The CDR3 loop spans 14 amino acids. Trimming stripped 5 bases from V and 6 bases from J, with 16 bases between. In germline, CDR1 is SGHVS, CDR2 FQNEAQ. CDR3 sequence: CASSPNTLRAEAFF. As DNA, the CDR3 is TGTGCCAGCAGCCCTAATACTTTGCGGGCTGAAGCTTTCTTT.

The chain recombines TRBV7-9 with TRBJ2-4; TRBD1 might be the D (5 bases). There are 13 residues in the CDR3. Trimming removed 8 bases at V and 6 bases at J, with 14 bases between. The germline V gene has CDR1 SEHNR and CDR2 FQNEAQ (reference sequence). The CDR3 loop reads CASGADGPNIQYF. CDR3 in DNA: TGTGCCAGCGGGGCAGATGGGCCAAACATTCAGTACTTC.

To note about this clone: One junction end does not reproduce the germline sequence, and a read error may be involved. The V gene is TRBV19, the J gene TRBJ2-7; D is uncertain. There are 14 residues in the CDR3. Germline V CDR1 and CDR2: LNHDA, SQIVND (reference sequence). The CDR3 region has the DNA TGTGCCAGTAGTATAGGAGGAAACTCCTACGAGCAGCACTTC. This gives the protein CASSIGGNSYEQHF. Variable domain in full (rest from reference TRBV19 and TRBJ2-7): DGGITQSPKYLFRKEGQNVTLSCEQNLNHDAMYWYRQDPGQGLRLIYYSQIVNDFQKGDIAEGYSVSREKKESFPLTVTSAQKNPTAFYLCASSIGGNSYEQHFGPGTRLTVT.

The sample holds a few counts of this clone. The gene calls are TRBV4-1 and TRBJ2-2; tentatively, D is TRBD2 (5 bases). The ends were cut back, 1 base at V and 1 base at J, with 16 bases in the middle. The V gene's germline CDR1 is MGHRA and CDR2 YSYEKL. The CDR3 has 18 residues. The CDR3 spells CASSQGARRAENTGELFF. CDR3 DNA sequence: TGCGCCAGCAGCCAAGGTGCTAGGCGGGCGGAGAACACCGGGGAGCTGTTTTTT.

The chain joins TRBV11-2 to TRBJ2-5; possibly TRBD1 for D (7 bases). Germline CDR1 reads SGHAT; CDR2 reads FQNNGV. Trimming left V 5 bases short and J 4 bases short, with 11 bases between. CDR3 length: 13 residues. The CDR3 here is CASSGQGGETQYF. CDR3 nucleotide sequence: TGTGCCAGCAGCGGCCAGGGGGGAGAGACCCAGTACTTC.

The V and J genes are TRBV2 and TRBJ1-4; D not resolved. CDR1 and CDR2 from the germline V gene are SNHLY and FYNNEI. V was pared by 7 bases and J by 8 bases, with 14 bases between. The CDR3 extends over 13 amino acids. CDR3 region: CASNAGGGEKLFF. The DNA for the CDR3 is TGTGCCAGCAATGCAGGTGGAGGGGAAAAACTGTTTTTT.

The chain joins TRBV9 to TRBJ2-5; D possibly corresponds to TRBD2 (5 bases). The germline gives CDR1 SGDLS, CDR2 YYNGEE. The length of the CDR3 is 17 residues. Trimming stripped 0 bases from V and 1 base from J, with 16 bases between. The CDR3 sequence: CASSVGGRTWPQETQYF. In DNA form, the CDR3 reads TGTGCCAGCAGCGTAGGGGGAAGGACTTGGCCCCAAGAGACCCAGTACTTC.

In its sample, this clone was seen once. The chain has TRBV5-1 and TRBJ2-7, with 8 bases lining up with TRBD2. The germline gives CDR1 SGHRS, CDR2 YFSETQ. V shed 6 bases and J 3 bases; nucleotides not matched to a gene: 5. This CDR3 has 13 residues. CDR3 nucleotides: TGCGCCAGCACGGATAGCGGGGTCTACGAGCAGTACTTC. Its translation is CASTDSGVYEQYF. Variable domain in full (rest from reference TRBV5-1 and TRBJ2-7): KAGVTQTPRYLIKTRGQQVTLSCSPISGHRSVSWYQQTPGQGLQFLFEYFSETQRNKGNFPGRFSGRQFSNSRSEMNVSTLELGDSALYLCASTDSGVYEQYFGPGTRLTVT.

This clone appeared a few times. The chain has TRBV7-3 and TRBJ2-5, with 8 bases lining up with TRBD1. The V segment lost 4 bases and the J segment 5 bases; nucleotides outside the gene matches: 12. Germline CDR1 reads SGHTA; CDR2 reads FQGTGA. This CDR3 region has 16 residues. The CDR3 is CASSWGTGQGRETQYF. Here the CDR3 DNA reads TGTGCCAGCAGCTGGGGAACCGGACAGGGCAGGGAGACCCAGTACTTC.

This sequence joins TRBV6-1 and TRBJ2-1; D perhaps matches TRBD2 (6 bases). The V gene's germline CDR1 is MNHNS and CDR2 SASEGT. The CDR3 has 15 amino acids. Between the trimmed V and J ends, which lost 7 bases and 3 bases, there was a span of 16 bases. CDR3 nucleotides: TGTGCCAGCAAAGCCGGCGGGAACAACTACAATGAGCAGTTCTTC. Its protein is CASKAGGNNYNEQFF.

The V and J genes are TRBV7-8 and TRBJ2-7, with D possibly being TRBD1 (5 bases). The CDR3 length is 15 residues. V lost 2 bases and J 3 bases, leaving 14 bases between the germline ends. CDR1 is SGHVS, CDR2 FQNEAQ, per germline. The CDR3: CASSLTGAMSYEQYF. The CDR3 DNA sequence: TGTGCCAGCAGCTTAACTGGGGCGATGAGCTACGAGCAGTACTTC.

This clone was seen a single time. V usage is TRBV28 and J usage is TRBJ2-3; 7 nucleotides line up with TRBD2. Losses at the gene ends were 3 bases for V and 0 bases for J; bases not matched to a gene: 6. CDR3 length: 16 residues. Germline CDR1 reads MDHEN; CDR2 reads SYDVKM. In DNA, the CDR3 is TGTGCCAGCAGTTTCCCCTGGGGGGGTAGCACAGATACGCAGTATTTT. Its protein is CASSFPWGGSTDTQYF.

V is TRBV4-3 and J is TRBJ2-5, with D perhaps matching TRBD1 (5 bases). CDR1 is LGHNA, CDR2 YSLEER, per germline. This CDR3 spans 15 amino acids. Trimming pared 2 bases from V and 0 bases from J, leaving 10 bases between. The CDR3 reads CASSQSNRNQETQYF. The CDR3 DNA reads TGCGCCAGCAGCCAATCGAACAGGAACCAAGAGACCCAGTACTTC.

V usage is TRBV2 and J usage is TRBJ2-5; D might be TRBD1 (6 bases). With the DNA end fitting TRBJ2-7 better, the J assignment may be wrong. CDR1 is SNHLY and CDR2 is FYNNEI in the germline V gene. The CDR3 extends over 14 amino acids. CDR3 sequence: CASSVRGSDDEQYF. The DNA for the CDR3 is TGTGCCAGCAGTGTCAGGGGTAGTGACGACGAGCAGTACTTC.

The J gene is TRBJ1-5, the V gene TRBV28; D is possibly TRBD1 (6 bases). V gave up 6 bases and J gave up 3 bases, with 12 bases separating them. The CDR3 has 14 residues. The germline gives CDR1 MDHEN, CDR2 SYDVKM. CDR3 sequence (DNA): TGTGCCAGCAGCCAAGGGGGTAACAATCAGCCCCAGCATTTT. This sequence encodes CASSQGGNNQPQHF. Supplemented by reference TRBV28 and TRBJ1-5, the full variable domain reads DVKVTQSSRYLVKRTGEKVFLECVQDMDHENMFWYRQDPGLGLRLIYFSYDVKMKEKGDIPEGYSVSREKKERFSLILESASTNQTSMYLCASSQGGNNQPQHFGDGTRLSIL.